The clone carrying this T cell receptor (beta chain) was seen only a few times. The antigen is unknown. The CDR3 extends over 13 amino acids. CDR1 is MNHNS and CDR2 is SASEGT in the germline V gene. V was pared by 7 bases and J by 5 bases, with 6 bases of the junction left unmatched. This PCR relied on a set of 60 Vbeta primers and 13 Jbeta primers. Some clones are missing from TCRdb's copy, which holds only in-frame ones; the method was immunoSEQ multiplex PCR. Of 90,000 or so clones in the sample, 55% to 85% are singletons; the top ten hold roughly 15%. The data originate from a study of cytomegalovirus exposure and HLA in healthy donors. Study-wide results and caveats: Earlier findings revealed that most TCR beta V segments proved productive either about 87% or about 30% of the time.

Sequenced input: PBMCs. This clonotype originated in a woman aged 18-29 years in good health and CMV-seropositive. V gene TRBV6-1 combines with J gene TRBJ2-7, with 9 bases matching TRBD1. The CDR3 sequence is CASTGTGLNEQYF. CDR3 coding DNA: TGTGCCAGCACCGGGACAGGGCTTAACGAGCAGTACTTC.